The text below deals with one T cell receptor (beta chain). Its antigen is unknown. The data were obtained in a study of vaccination effects on CD4 cells after COVID-19. Study findings and constraints: Marked clonal contraction of infection- and vaccine-induced clones was seen late after vaccination.

Per germline, CDR1 LNHDA and CDR2 SQIVND (reference sequence). Trimming cost V 3 bases and J 1 base, with 15 bases left between them. The CDR3 has 16 amino acids. CD4+ T cells specific for antigen were expanded with viral peptide pools by the ViraFEST assay before sequencing. Culturing for 10 days preceded CD4+ T cell isolation. SARS-CoV-2 infection was confirmed by PCR in the person between March and December 2020. The table came from immunoSEQ multiplex PCR; TCRdb's copy has only in-frame clones and leaves some out. The table shows some 25,000 clones, with 65% to 85% occurring only once. Sequences were derived from CD4+ T cells from PBMCs cultured with SARS-CoV-2 spike peptides, sampled before COVID-19 vaccination. The chain carries TRBV19 and TRBJ1-1; D is perhaps TRBD1 (5 bases). This clonotype was obtained from a human donor who had a prior SARS-CoV-2 infection. DNA of the CDR3: TGTGCCAGTAGTATTCGGGCGACAGAACCGAACACTGAAGCTTTCTTT. This sequence encodes CASSIRATEPNTEAFF.